A single sample gave rise to the 32 T cell receptor beta chains below, sequenced in a study of blood T cell repertoires in COVID-19. Sequencing was performed with immunoSEQ multiplex PCR; in TCRdb, only in-frame clones are kept and a portion is missing. This table has over 80,000 clones, 89% appearing once. Source material: peripheral blood. Receptors originate from a man in his fifties or sixties with acute or convalescent COVID-19.

This sequence joins TRBV30 and TRBJ1-6, with a weak D call TRBD1 (5 bases). The V gene lost 1 base and the J gene lost 11 bases, with 21 bases spanning the gap. The CDR3 loop spans 16 amino acids. Looked up from germline, CDR1 is GTSNPN and CDR2 is SVGIG (reference sequence). DNA for the CDR3: TGTGCCTGGAGTGCAGGCAGTGGGGGGGGGTTCACACCCCTCCACTTT. Its protein product is CAWSAGSGGGFTPLHF.

The chain employs TRBV10-3 and TRBJ2-4, with D uncertain. Trimming pared 2 bases from V and 0 bases from J, leaving 8 bases between. In germline, CDR1 is ENHRY, CDR2 SYGVKD. The CDR3 covers 15 residues. In nucleotides, the CDR3 is TGTGCCATCAGTGAGCAGATGCTAGCCAAAAACATTCAGTACTTC. It specifies CAISEQMLAKNIQYF.

This chain connects TRBV27 to TRBJ2-1, with 11 bases aligning to TRBD2. The germline V gene encodes CDR1 MNHEY and CDR2 SMNVEV (reference sequence). Trimming cost V 2 bases and J 6 bases; bases outside gene matches: 3. This CDR3 has 15 residues. The CDR3 loop reads CASSLTGLAVNEQFF. CDR3 DNA sequence: TGTGCCAGCAGTTTAACGGGACTAGCGGTCAATGAGCAGTTCTTC.

The rearrangement links TRBV21-1 to TRBJ2-7; the tabulated D call, TRBD1, remains unverified against the DNA. TRBV21-1 is a recognized pseudogene. This CDR3 has 20 amino acids. CDR3 nucleotide sequence: TGTGCCAGCAGCAAAGCTAAATTTTGGCAAATTCCAATGGCCAACTACGAGCAGTACGTC. Encoded protein: CASSKAKFWQIPMANYEQYV.

The rearrangement joins TRBV6-7 to TRBJ1-5; a possible D gene is TRBD1 (5 bases). TRBV6-7 is assigned to the ORF class and has an uncertain function. The CDR3 is made up of 16 amino acids. Trimming removed 3 bases from V and 0 bases from J, with 12 bases in between. CDR3 protein: CASSYDRSYSNQPQHF. CDR3 DNA: TGTGCCAGCAGTTATGACAGAAGTTATAGCAATCAGCCCCAGCATTTT.

This chain connects TRBV3-1 (or the pseudogene TRBV3-2) to TRBJ2-5; D perhaps matches TRBD2 (5 bases). V lost 1 base, J lost 12 bases, and 15 bases lay in between. The CDR3 extends over 13 amino acids. Looked up from germline, CDR1 is LGHDT and CDR2 is YNNKEL (reference sequence). This CDR3 reads CASSQGLKADEYF. CDR3 sequence (DNA): TGTGCCAGCAGCCAAGGCCTGAAAGCGGACGAGTACTTC.

The chain is built from TRBV10-2 and TRBJ1-1; TRBD1 matches at 7 bases. This CDR3 region has 14 residues. The J segment lost 6 bases and the V segment lost 8 bases, leaving 12 bases of the junction unmatched. Germline loops: CDR1 WSHSY, CDR2 SAAADI. CDR3 DNA: TGCGCCAGCCGGGATCAGGGGGTCAGCGCTGAAGCTTTCTTT. It translates to CASRDQGVSAEAFF.

The rearrangement uses TRBV5-4 and TRBJ2-2, with TRBD2 identical over 7 bases. This CDR3 contains 11 residues. V shed 10 bases and J 5 bases; nucleotides not matched to a gene: 2. Germline values: CDR1 SGHNT, CDR2 YYREEE (reference sequence). The DNA for the CDR3 is TGTGCCGGCGGGGGTACCGGGGAGCTGTTTTTT. This codes for CAGGGTGELFF.

This rearrangement joins TRBV24-1 to TRBJ2-2; TRBD1 aligns across 7 bases. CDR3 length equals 14 residues. Per germline, CDR1 KGHDR and CDR2 SFDVKD. V lost 6 bases, J lost 4 bases, and 4 bases stayed unmatched. The CDR3 is CATSHPGGTGELFF. The CDR3 coding sequence is TGTGCCACCAGTCACCCAGGGGGCACCGGGGAGCTGTTTTTT.

This chain links TRBV6-2 or TRBV6-3 with TRBJ2-1, with D hard to call. CDR1 and CDR2 from the germline V gene are MNHEY and SVGEGT. The CDR3 is 12 amino acids. V lost 0 bases and J lost 8, with 5 bases in between. The CDR3 loop is CASSYSFYEQFF. The CDR3 DNA is TGTGCCAGCAGTTACTCCTTCTATGAGCAGTTCTTC.

The chain recombines TRBV19 with TRBJ1-4, with TRBD1 matching 7 bases. Germline-derived CDR1 and CDR2 are LNHDA and SQIVND (reference sequence). CDR3 length: 15 residues. V lost 6 bases, J lost 8 bases, and 12 bases stayed unmatched. CDR3 DNA: TGTGCCAGTAGAAGTAACACAGGGGCAGGGGAAAAACTGTTTTTT. Its translation is CASRSNTGAGEKLFF.

The V gene is TRBV5-4, the J gene TRBJ1-2; no definite D call. There are 13 residues in the CDR3. V lost 4 bases and J lost 0, with 7 bases in between. CDR1 is SGHNT, CDR2 YYREEE, per germline (reference sequence). The CDR3 coding sequence is TGTGCCAGCAGCCTGAACACTAACTATGGCTACACCTTC. The encoded protein is CASSLNTNYGYTF.

The CDR3 DNA sequence: TGTGCCAGCAGCCCTCAGGAAAACTATGGCTACACCTTC. The encoded protein is CASSPQENYGYTF. This chain joins TRBV11-2 and TRBJ1-2; D gene ambiguous. The CDR3 contains 13 residues. Trimming took 5 bases from V and 2 from J, leaving 9 bases between them. CDR1 and CDR2 from the germline V gene are SGHAT and FQNNGV. Combining the CDR3 with reference TRBV11-2 and TRBJ1-2 gives the whole variable domain EAGVAQSPRYKIIEKRQSVAFWCNPISGHATLYWYQQILGQGPKLLIQFQNNGVVDDSQLPKDRFSAERLKGVDSTLKIQPAKLEDSAVYLCASSPQENYGYTFGSGTRLTVV.

Written as DNA, the CDR3 is TGTGCCAGCAGCCCTGACAGGAGTAGCAATCAGCCCCAGCATTTT. As protein: CASSPDRSSNQPQHF. The V gene is TRBV14, the J gene TRBJ1-5, with D perhaps TRBD1 (6 bases). The CDR3 extends over 15 amino acids. V lost 4 bases to trimming and J lost 0 bases, with 10 bases between them. Per the germline V gene, CDR1 is SGHDN and CDR2 is FVKESK.

J is TRBJ2-7 and V is TRBV23-1; tentative D call: TRBD2 (5 bases). TRBV23-1 is flagged as an ORF with uncertain function. The ends were cut back, 1 base at V and 5 bases at J, with 24 bases in the middle. This CDR3 comprises 18 residues. CDR3 bases: TGCGCCAGCAGTCAATGGCGGGTCCGGCAAGGGATCGGCCACGAGCAGTACGTC. Protein product: CASSQWRVRQGIGHEQYV.

This clone has a handful of counts. CDR3 sequence: CAWRGGRFETQYF. The CDR3 DNA reads as TGTGCCTGGAGGGGAGGTCGGTTCGAGACCCAGTACTTC. The chain links TRBV30 to TRBJ2-5; TRBD2 might be the D (6 bases). Trimming pared 3 bases from V and 5 bases from J, leaving 13 bases between. CDR3 length equals 13 residues. CDR1 is GTSNPN and CDR2 is SVGIG in the germline V gene (reference sequence).

This chain connects TRBV6-5 to TRBJ1-4; possibly TRBD1 for D (6 bases). Trimming shortened V by 5 bases and J by 4 bases, and 14 bases separated the two germline ends. The germline V gene has CDR1 MNHEY and CDR2 SVGAGI. There are 15 residues in the CDR3. The CDR3 DNA is TGTGCCAGCAGTCCCATTGGGGGCTATAATGAAAAACTGTTTTTT. It encodes CASSPIGGYNEKLFF.

The chain uses TRBV6-1 and TRBJ1-5; possible D gene TRBD1, 6 bases. The V gene's germline CDR1 is MNHNS and CDR2 SASEGT. The CDR3 has 16 amino acids. Trimming took off 1 base at V and 1 base at J, with 11 bases between the two ends. This chain's CDR3 is CASSEGGGGSNQPQHF. CDR3 nucleotides: TGTGCCAGCAGTGAAGGAGGGGGGGGAAGCAATCAGCCCCAGCATTTT.

V and J are TRBV6-4 and TRBJ1-5; tentatively, D is TRBD1 (6 bases). The CDR3 is 17 amino acids. Germline V gene sequence: CDR1 MRHNA, CDR2 SNTAGT. V lost 6 bases, J lost 0 bases, and 18 bases lay in between. The CDR3 nucleotides are TGTGCCAGCAGGGGAGATACAGGGTTTTGTAGCAATCAGCCCCAGCATTTT. It is translated as CASRGDTGFCSNQPQHF.

CDR3 DNA sequence: TGTGCCAGCTGCGGGAGTGGAAACACCATATATTTT. As protein: CASCGSGNTIYF. This chain connects TRBV6-6 to TRBJ1-3; D call uncertain. The ends were cut back, 8 bases at V and 3 bases at J, with 8 bases in the middle. The CDR3 extends over 12 amino acids. Germline CDR1 MNHNY, CDR2 SVGAGI (reference sequence).

There are a few counts of this clone. This chain joins TRBV5-1 and TRBJ1-2, with D possibly being TRBD1 (5 bases). The V and J ends lost 0 bases and 4 bases respectively, with 16 bases between them. CDR1 SGHRS and CDR2 YFSETQ come from the germline V gene. The CDR3 consists of 16 residues. This chain's CDR3 is CASSLGQGLMAYGYTF. DNA of the CDR3: TGCGCCAGCAGCTTGGGTCAGGGTCTCATGGCCTATGGCTACACCTTC. Combining the CDR3 with reference TRBV5-1 and TRBJ1-2 gives the whole variable domain KAGVTQTPRYLIKTRGQQVTLSCSPISGHRSVSWYQQTPGQGLQFLFEYFSETQRNKGNFPGRFSGRQFSNSRSEMNVSTLELGDSALYLCASSLGQGLMAYGYTFGSGTRLTVV.

J is TRBJ1-1 and V is TRBV9; maybe TRBD1 (6 bases). The CDR3 contains 14 residues. Trimming removed 2 bases from V and 0 bases from J, with 8 bases in between. CDR1 and CDR2 (germline): SGDLS, YYNGEE. CDR3 bases: TGTGCCAGCAGCGTGGGGGCGATGAACACTGAAGCTTTCTTT. Protein sequence: CASSVGAMNTEAFF.

CDR3 residues: CASSPLRGQDQPQHF. The CDR3 bases are TGTGCCAGCTCACCCCTAAGGGGCCAGGACCAGCCCCAGCATTTT. The chain recombines TRBV18 with TRBJ1-5, with D possibly matching TRBD1 (5 bases). The germline gives CDR1 KGHSH, CDR2 LQKENI. V was shortened by 3 bases and J by 7 bases, with 16 bases between the two germline ends. The CDR3 covers 15 residues.

In this sample, this clone turned up once. The chain links TRBV2 to TRBJ1-1; 8 bases align to TRBD1. The CDR3 runs to 15 residues. Per the germline V gene, CDR1 is SNHLY and CDR2 is FYNNEI. V shed 6 bases and J 0 bases; nucleotides not matched to a gene: 6. The CDR3 DNA sequence: TGTGCCAGCAGGAGGGGACAGGCCATGAACACTGAAGCTTTCTTT. This gives the protein CASRRGQAMNTEAFF.

This clone was seen once. The chain has TRBV28 and TRBJ1-5; 9 bases line up with TRBD1. The J segment lost 6 bases and the V segment lost 5 bases, leaving 17 bases of the junction unmatched. This CDR3 is 18 amino acids long. The germline CDR1 and CDR2 sequences are MDHEN and SYDVKM. CDR3 sequence reads: CASSGDRAEDYLGQPQHF. The DNA of the CDR3 is TGTGCCAGCAGTGGGGACAGGGCCGAGGATTATTTAGGTCAGCCCCAGCATTTT.

This clone was seen just once. The chain links TRBV30 to TRBJ1-2, with TRBD1 identical over 8 bases. Trimming at V came to 2 bases and at J to 3 bases, leaving 5 bases not matched to a gene. Germline V gives CDR1 GTSNPN, CDR2 SVGIG (reference sequence). This CDR3 has 14 amino acids. CDR3 amino acids: CAWSPQGAYYGYTF. CDR3 in DNA: TGTGCCTGGAGTCCGCAGGGGGCCTACTATGGCTACACCTTC. Together with reference TRBV30 and TRBJ1-2, the CDR3 gives the full variable domain: SQTIHQWPATLVQPVGSPLSLECTVEGTSNPNLYWYRQAAGRGLQLLFYSVGIGQISSEVPQNLSASRPQDRQFILSSKKLLLSDSGFYLCAWSPQGAYYGYTFGSGTRLTVV.

This rearrangement joins TRBV5-1 to TRBJ1-1, with 11 bases fitting TRBD1. Trimming at V came to 4 bases and at J to 4 bases, leaving 6 bases not matched to a gene. This CDR3 comprises 15 residues. CDR1 is SGHRS and CDR2 is YFSETQ in the germline V gene. Here the CDR3 DNA reads TGCGCCAGCAGCATAGCCGGGACAGGGGGCACTGAAGCTTTCTTT. As protein: CASSIAGTGGTEAFF.

The CDR3 loop is CASSLNPLGGNTEAFF. CDR3 DNA sequence: TGTGCCAGCAGCTTGAACCCACTGGGGGGGAACACTGAAGCTTTCTTT. V gene TRBV5-5 combines with J gene TRBJ1-1, with D perhaps matching TRBD1 (5 bases). V lost 1 base and J 1 base, leaving 14 bases between the germline ends. This CDR3 has 16 amino acids. Germline V gene data show CDR1 as SGHKS and CDR2 as YYEKEE (reference sequence).

The J gene is TRBJ2-3, the V gene TRBV3-1 (or the pseudogene TRBV3-2); a weak D match, TRBD1 (6 bases). The CDR3 consists of 17 residues. V lost 1 base, J lost 1 base, and 15 bases lay in between. The germline V gene has CDR1 LGHDT and CDR2 YNNKEL (reference sequence). This CDR3 reads CASSQVNRAPRTDTQYF. CDR3 in DNA: TGTGCCAGCAGCCAAGTCAACAGGGCCCCTCGCACAGATACGCAGTATTTT.

The chain links TRBV5-1 to TRBJ2-3; 9 bases match TRBD2. Germline V lookup: CDR1 SGHRS, CDR2 YFSETQ. The V gene end was trimmed by 4 bases and the J gene end by 0 bases; junction bases not matched to a gene: 6. CDR3 length equals 16 residues. Here the CDR3 reads CASSPTTSGSTDTQYF. The CDR3 DNA is TGCGCCAGCAGCCCGACGACTAGCGGTAGCACAGATACGCAGTATTTT. The full variable domain, in which reference TRBV5-1 and TRBJ2-3 provide the parts outside the CDR3, is KAGVTQTPRYLIKTRGQQVTLSCSPISGHRSVSWYQQTPGQGLQFLFEYFSETQRNKGNFPGRFSGRQFSNSRSEMNVSTLELGDSALYLCASSPTTSGSTDTQYFGPGTRLTVL.

The J gene is TRBJ1-1, the V gene TRBV6-1, with 9 bases identical to TRBD1. This CDR3 has 18 residues. The trim removed 2 bases at V and 6 bases at J, leaving 16 bases unmatched. From germline, CDR1 is MNHNS and CDR2 SASEGT. The CDR3 region has the DNA TGTGCCAGCAGTGAAAGTGTACAGGGGGCGTCATCAGGATCTGAAGCTTTCTTT. It specifies CASSESVQGASSGSEAFF.

J is TRBJ2-2 and V is TRBV30, with D tentatively TRBD2 (6 bases). The length of the CDR3 is 15 residues. The V and J ends lost 8 bases and 0 bases respectively, with 16 bases between them. Looked up from germline, CDR1 is GTSNPN and CDR2 is SVGIG (reference sequence). The CDR3 reads CAITGVRPNTGELFF. CDR3 in DNA: TGTGCCATCACGGGGGTACGACCGAACACCGGGGAGCTGTTTTTT.